These 27 T cell receptor beta chains were sequenced from one sample in a study of shared clonotypes between healthy human individuals. The assay was immunoSEQ multiplex PCR, and TCRdb's table has in-frame clones only and misses some. The table includes around 1,900,000 clones, 90% to 95% detected once. Naive CD8 cells lacked CD45RO and underwent positive selection for CCR7, leaving out terminally differentiated effector memory CD45RA+ cells. The sample consisted of naive CD8+ T cells from PBMCs. The receptors derive from a man in his late teens or twenties in good health. Some clones in this sample may be carry-over from other donors' samples.

The rearrangement links TRBV29-1 to TRBJ1-2, with 9 bases identical to TRBD1. The length of the CDR3 is 14 residues. Trimming cost V 3 bases and J 5 bases; bases outside gene matches: 7. From germline, CDR1 is SQVTM and CDR2 ANQGSEA. The CDR3, as DNA: TGCAGCGTTGACGGTACGGACAGGGGATATGGCTACACCTTC. Translated, it gives CSVDGTDRGYGYTF.

The chain has TRBV6-5 and TRBJ2-1, with TRBD2 matching over 13 bases. Germline V gene lookup returns CDR1 MNHEY and CDR2 SVGAGI. CDR3 size: 15 residues. The junction had 7 bases not matched to a gene; V was cut back by 6 bases and J by 8 bases. This chain's CDR3 is CASSLGLAGVHEQFF. CDR3 in DNA: TGTGCCAGCAGCTTAGGACTAGCGGGAGTCCATGAGCAGTTCTTC.

The chain is built from TRBV6-1 and TRBJ1-1; D is possibly TRBD1 (5 bases). Germline CDR1 MNHNS, CDR2 SASEGT. This CDR3 spans 13 amino acids. Trimming removed 7 bases at V and 0 bases at J, with 9 bases between. CDR3 coding DNA: TGTGCCAGCAAAGGGGCGATGAACACTGAAGCTTTCTTT. Translation gives CASKGAMNTEAFF.

The chain carries TRBV7-8 and TRBJ2-7; 10 bases match TRBD1. Germline V CDR1 and CDR2: SGHVS, FQNEAQ. The CDR3 covers 18 residues. Losses at the gene ends were 5 bases for V and 5 bases for J; bases not matched to a gene: 18. The CDR3 DNA follows: TGTGCCAGCAGCCCTAAAGAAAACCGGGACAGGGGTTCGGACGAGCAGTACTTC. Translation gives CASSPKENRDRGSDEQYF.

V is TRBV11-1 and J is TRBJ2-7; 7 bases agree with TRBD1. The CDR3 consists of 13 residues. V trimming: 5 bases; J trimming: 7 bases; junction bases outside the gene matches: 8. Germline-derived CDR1 and CDR2 are SGHAT and FQDESV (reference sequence). The CDR3 region has the DNA TGTGCCAGCAGCCCGAGGGACAGCCAGGAGCAGTACTTC. Protein sequence: CASSPRDSQEQYF.

Only one count was recorded for this clone. The rearrangement links TRBV5-1 to TRBJ2-7, with 7 positions matching TRBD2. There are 12 residues in the CDR3. The J segment lost 5 bases and the V segment lost 6 bases, leaving 5 bases of the junction unmatched. CDR1 is SGHRS and CDR2 is YFSETQ in the germline V gene. As DNA, the CDR3 is TGCGCCAGCACGGGAGGAATTGACGAGCAGTACTTC. Its translation: CASTGGIDEQYF.

The rearrangement joins TRBV4-1 to TRBJ2-5, with TRBD2 matching over 9 bases. The DNA end is a closer match to TRBJ2-7, so the J assignment may be wrong. Germline values: CDR1 MGHRA, CDR2 YSYEKL. The CDR3 length is 16 residues. DNA for the CDR3: TGCGCCAGCAGCCAAAATTCCGGGACTAGCATGGCCGAGCAGTACTTC. Its translation: CASSQNSGTSMAEQYF.

The V call is TRBV5-1, the J call TRBJ1-1; no reliable D call. Germline-derived CDR1 and CDR2 are SGHRS and YFSETQ. Trimming removed 1 base from V and 0 bases from J, with 10 bases in between. The CDR3 covers 15 residues. The CDR3 region has the DNA TGCGCCAGCAGCTTGAACAGCCCGATGAACACTGAAGCTTTCTTT. Translating gives CASSLNSPMNTEAFF.

CDR3 region: CASSQDPPGLGIAGELFF. Written as DNA, the CDR3 is TGTGCCAGCAGCCAAGATCCCCCGGGACTAGGAATTGCCGGGGAGCTGTTTTTT. The J gene is TRBJ2-2, the V gene TRBV4-2; 8 bases match TRBD2. Germline lookup yields CDR1 LGHNA and CDR2 YNFKEQ. J gave up 6 bases and V 0 bases, and 12 bases lay outside the gene matches. The CDR3 length is 18 residues.

The CDR3 DNA reads TGTGCCAGCAGTTTTCGACTAGCGGGAAACAATGAGCAGTTCTTC. Translation: CASSFRLAGNNEQFF. The chain recombines TRBV28 with TRBJ2-1; TRBD2 aligns across 11 bases. This CDR3 contains 15 residues. Losses at the gene ends were 3 bases for V and 5 bases for J; bases not matched to a gene: 3. From germline, CDR1 is MDHEN and CDR2 SYDVKM.

The V call is TRBV19, the J call TRBJ2-7, with a possible D match to TRBD1 (5 bases). The germline CDR1 and CDR2 sequences are LNHDA and SQIVND (reference sequence). The CDR3 is made up of 14 amino acids. The V and J ends lost 5 bases and 3 bases respectively, with 14 bases between them. The CDR3 sequence: CASSDHRQSYEQYF. CDR3 bases: TGTGCCAGTAGTGACCACCGACAGAGCTACGAGCAGTACTTC.

This chain uses TRBV28 with TRBJ2-7; TRBD1 matches at 7 bases. After removal of 2 bases from V and 2 bases from J, the junction contained 9 bases not matched to a gene. Looked up from germline, CDR1 is MDHEN and CDR2 is SYDVKM. The CDR3 sequence is 16 residues long. The CDR3 region has the DNA TGTGCCAGCAGTTTAATGACGACAGGGTTAACCTACGAGCAGTACTTC. Its translation is CASSLMTTGLTYEQYF.

The chain has TRBV30 and TRBJ2-7, with 9 bases fitting TRBD1. Per germline, CDR1 GTSNPN and CDR2 SVGIG (reference sequence). CDR3 length equals 13 residues. V trimming: 5 bases; J trimming: 4 bases; junction bases outside the gene matches: 6. The CDR3 DNA reads TGTGCCTGGGAGCTGGGACAGGGTTACGAGCAGTACTTC. Residues: CAWELGQGYEQYF.

In the case of this clone: Sequence at one end of the junction differs from germline and may be a read error. The chain uses TRBV7-8 and TRBJ2-1, with a weak D call TRBD2 (6 bases). The V gene's germline CDR1 is SGHVS and CDR2 FQNEAQ. The CDR3 has 16 residues. The chain's CDR3 is CASSLASASSYNEQFF. In DNA, the CDR3 is TGTGCCAGCAGCCTAGCTAGCGCGAGCTCCTACAATGAGCAGTTCTTC.

The V gene is TRBV5-1, the J gene TRBJ2-7; tentatively, D is TRBD1 (5 bases). Trimming removed 0 bases at V and 5 bases at J, with 12 bases between. Germline lookup yields CDR1 SGHRS and CDR2 YFSETQ. The CDR3 covers 14 residues. CDR3: CASSLGAGYHEQYF. For the CDR3, the DNA is TGCGCCAGCAGCTTGGGGGCAGGGTACCACGAGCAGTACTTC.

This sequence joins TRBV5-1 and TRBJ2-3; 8 positions match TRBD1. Germline CDR1 and CDR2: SGHRS and YFSETQ. CDR3 length: 17 amino acids. J lost 1 base, V lost 0 bases, and 7 bases had no gene match. CDR3 sequence reads: CASSLESTGVGTDTQYF. The CDR3 DNA follows: TGCGCCAGCAGCTTGGAATCGACAGGGGTGGGCACAGATACGCAGTATTTT.

The rearrangement uses TRBV5-4 and TRBJ2-7, with TRBD2 matching over 11 bases. The germline CDR1 and CDR2 sequences are SGHNT and YYREEE (reference sequence). The V and J ends lost 3 bases and 2 bases, in that order; junction bases with no gene match: 4. The length of the CDR3 is 15 residues. As DNA, the CDR3 is TGTGCCAGCAGCTCAGGGACTAGCGGTACCTACGAGCAGTACTTC. Protein: CASSSGTSGTYEQYF.

In its sample, this clone was seen once. This chain links TRBV5-4 with TRBJ2-3; 10 bases align to TRBD1. This CDR3 contains 15 residues. Germline assignment: CDR1 SGHNT and CDR2 YYREEE (reference sequence). V dropped 4 bases and J dropped 6; count of bases not matched to a gene: 8. Written as DNA, the CDR3 is TGTGCCAGCAGCACACGGACAGGGGGGGTGGATACGCAGTATTTT. It is translated as CASSTRTGGVDTQYF.

The chain is built from TRBV10-1 and TRBJ2-5, with D possibly being TRBD2 (6 bases). Trimming stripped 4 bases from V and 2 bases from J, with 8 bases between. The V gene's germline CDR1 is WNHNN and CDR2 SYGVQD (reference sequence). There are 13 residues in the CDR3. This CDR3 is CASSVAGQETQYF. The CDR3 bases are TGCGCCAGCAGTGTGGCGGGGCAAGAGACCCAGTACTTC.

The V call is TRBV21-1, the J call TRBJ1-2; TRBD1 is the table's D call and was not checked against the DNA. TRBV21-1 is termed a pseudogene. CDR3 length: 15 residues. Here the CDR3 DNA reads TGTGCCAGCAGCCAGTTAAGGGGATTATCATGTGGCTACACCTTC. Translating gives CASSQLRGLSCGYTF.

J is TRBJ2-3 and V is TRBV19; no firm D call. V shed 6 bases and J shed 4 bases, with 11 bases lying between them. This CDR3 has 13 amino acids. CDR1 and CDR2 (germline): LNHDA, SQIVND (reference sequence). The CDR3 protein is CASSLTGADTQYF. CDR3 sequence (DNA): TGTGCCAGTAGCCTAACTGGCGCAGATACGCAGTATTTT.

The chain has TRBV5-1 and TRBJ2-7, with 8 bases aligning to TRBD2. V dropped 4 bases and J dropped 0; count of bases not matched to a gene: 12. The CDR3 runs to 17 residues. CDR1 is SGHRS, CDR2 YFSETQ, per germline. CDR3 sequence reads: CASSVTSGTLSSYEQYF. The CDR3, as DNA: TGCGCCAGCAGCGTTACTAGCGGTACCCTTAGCTCCTACGAGCAGTACTTC.

Note on this clone: Additional DNA sequences in this sample encode the identical CDR3. The V call is TRBV9, the J call TRBJ2-1; 9 nucleotides align to TRBD2. This CDR3 has 16 residues. Germline CDR1 is SGDLS and CDR2 is YYNGEE. The V gene end was trimmed by 2 bases and the J gene end by 0 bases; junction bases not matched to a gene: 3. The CDR3 nucleotides are TGTGCCAGCAGCGTGGATAGCGGGAGCTCCTACAATGAGCAGTTCTTC. Amino acids: CASSVDSGSSYNEQFF.

This chain uses TRBV7-9 with TRBJ1-1; maybe TRBD1 (5 bases). Germline CDR1 and CDR2: SEHNR and FQNEAQ (reference sequence). CDR3 length equals 14 residues. The V and J ends lost 5 bases and 1 base respectively, with 11 bases between them. CDR3 protein: CASSRGTRNTEAFF. CDR3 sequence (DNA): TGTGCCAGCAGCCGAGGGACTCGGAACACTGAAGCTTTCTTT. The complete variable domain, with remaining parts taken from reference TRBV7-9 and TRBJ1-1, reads DTGVSQNPRHKITKRGQNVTFRCDPISEHNRLYWYRQTLGQGPEFLTYFQNEAQLEKSRLLSDRFSAERPKGSFSTLEIQRTEQGDSAMYLCASSRGTRNTEAFFGQGTRLTVV.

The chain carries TRBV7-9 and TRBJ2-1; 7 nucleotides align to TRBD2. Germline loops: CDR1 SEHNR, CDR2 FQNEAQ (reference sequence). CDR3 length equals 14 residues. V shed 2 bases, J shed 7 bases, and the junction held 5 bases outside the gene matches. The CDR3: CASSLLRELNEQFF. CDR3 sequence (DNA): TGTGCCAGCAGCTTACTGCGGGAGTTGAATGAGCAGTTCTTC. The variable domain in full, completed from reference TRBV7-9 and TRBJ2-1, reads DTGVSQNPRHKITKRGQNVTFRCDPISEHNRLYWYRQTLGQGPEFLTYFQNEAQLEKSRLLSDRFSAERPKGSFSTLEIQRTEQGDSAMYLCASSLLRELNEQFFGPGTRLTVL.

This sequence joins TRBV27 and TRBJ1-4; the match to TRBD1 covers 11 bases. Per germline, CDR1 MNHEY and CDR2 SMNVEV (reference sequence). With V trimmed by 5 bases and J by 2 bases, 4 bases remained unmatched. The CDR3 sequence is 16 residues long. CDR3 in amino acids: CASSGTGGRTNEKLFF. CDR3 DNA sequence: TGTGCCAGCAGTGGGACAGGGGGTCGCACTAATGAAAAACTGTTTTTT.

This clone was picked up a small number of times. Distinct nucleotide sequences in the sample also encode this CDR3. The chain couples TRBV6-5 to TRBJ1-1, with 10 bases identical to TRBD1. This CDR3 spans 14 amino acids. The germline V gene encodes CDR1 MNHEY and CDR2 SVGAGI. Germline trimming cut 4 bases from V and 5 bases from J; bases unmatched to any gene: 4. CDR3 sequence reads: CASSLDRGGTEAFF. As DNA, the CDR3 is TGTGCCAGCAGTTTGGACAGGGGGGGTACTGAAGCTTTCTTT.